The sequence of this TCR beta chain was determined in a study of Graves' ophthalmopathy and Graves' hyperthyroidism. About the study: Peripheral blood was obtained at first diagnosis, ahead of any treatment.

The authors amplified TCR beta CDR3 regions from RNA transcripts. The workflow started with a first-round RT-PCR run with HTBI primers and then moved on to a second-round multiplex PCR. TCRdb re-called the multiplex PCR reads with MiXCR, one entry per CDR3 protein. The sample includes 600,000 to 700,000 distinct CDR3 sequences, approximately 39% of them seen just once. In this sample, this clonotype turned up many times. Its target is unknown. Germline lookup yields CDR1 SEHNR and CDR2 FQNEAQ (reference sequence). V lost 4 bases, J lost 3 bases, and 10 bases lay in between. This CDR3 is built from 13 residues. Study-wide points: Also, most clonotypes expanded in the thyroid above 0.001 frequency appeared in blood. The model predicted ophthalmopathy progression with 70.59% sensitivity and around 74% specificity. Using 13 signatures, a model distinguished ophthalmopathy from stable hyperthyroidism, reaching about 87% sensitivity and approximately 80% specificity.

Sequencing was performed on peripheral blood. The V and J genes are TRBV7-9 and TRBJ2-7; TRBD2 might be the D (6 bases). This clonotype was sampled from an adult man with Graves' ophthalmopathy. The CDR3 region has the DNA TGTGCCAGCAGCTCGGGAGCAATCTACGAGCAGTACTTC. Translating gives CASSSGAIYEQYF.